The 19 T cell receptor beta chains below were found in one sample sequenced in a study of identical twins. TCRdb reprocessed the 5' RACE reads via MiXCR and lists one record per CDR3 protein. This table holds about 470,000 distinct CDR3 sequences, roughly 24% found once. In addition, the sample was reused for a study of T cells expressing NK-cell markers.

The specimen was CD4+ T cells sorted from blood. The receptors were sampled from a woman younger than 30 in good health.

The chain recombines TRBV6-2 or TRBV6-3 with TRBJ2-1; D is undetermined. Germline assignment: CDR1 MNHEY and CDR2 SVGEGT. The CDR3 extends over 12 amino acids. V was shortened by 2 bases and J by 8 bases, with 7 bases between the two germline ends. In DNA, the CDR3 is TGTGCCAGCAGTTACACTGGCTATGAGCAGTTCTTC. Protein: CASSYTGYEQFF.

This chain joins TRBV9 and TRBJ2-3, with 13 positions matching TRBD2. Germline V gene lookup returns CDR1 SGDLS and CDR2 YYNGEE. V gave up 0 bases and J gave up 0 bases; unmatched junction bases: 7. The CDR3 spans 19 residues. The CDR3 region has the DNA TGTGCCAGCAGCGTAGTGGGACTAGCGGGGCCCTCTAGCACAGATACGCAGTATTTT. Translation gives CASSVVGLAGPSSTDTQYF. Complete variable domain (other parts from reference TRBV9 and TRBJ2-3): DSGVTQTPKHLITATGQRVTLRCSPRSGDLSVYWYQQSLDQGLQFLIQYYNGEERAKGNILERFSAQQFPDLHSELNLSSLELGDSALYFCASSVVGLAGPSSTDTQYFGPGTRLTVL.

The DNA for the CDR3 is TGTGCCAGCACTTCCTGGGACAGAAAGAATGAGCAGTTCTTC. Translating gives CASTSWDRKNEQFF. The V gene is TRBV12-3 or TRBV12-4, the J gene TRBJ2-1, with 7 bases lining up with TRBD1. The CDR3 loop spans 14 amino acids. Unmatched junction bases numbered 10, after V lost 7 bases and J lost 7 bases.

This clonotype was detected only a few times. The chain uses TRBV4-3 and TRBJ2-7, with 10 bases matching TRBD2. CDR1 is LGHNA, CDR2 YSLEER, per germline. V was pared by 3 bases and J by 0 bases, with 2 bases of the junction left unmatched. This CDR3 has 15 amino acids. CDR3 residues: CASSHSSGSSYEQYF. In nucleotides, the CDR3 is TGCGCCAGCAGCCATTCTAGCGGGAGCTCCTACGAGCAGTACTTC.

This clonotype was recorded a few times. The rearrangement links TRBV20-1 to TRBJ2-2; D remains unclear. With 0 bases removed from V and 6 bases from J, the gap between germline ends came to 8 bases. Germline CDR1 is DFQATT and CDR2 is SNEGSKA (reference sequence). The CDR3 spans 13 residues. The CDR3 loop is CSAREIRAGELFF. CDR3 nucleotides: TGCAGTGCTAGAGAAATACGAGCCGGGGAGCTGTTTTTT.

This sequence joins TRBV19 and TRBJ2-1; no reliable D call. V lost 5 bases, J lost 4 bases, and 12 bases lay in between. Germline values: CDR1 LNHDA, CDR2 SQIVND (reference sequence). The CDR3 extends over 14 amino acids. CDR3 residues: CASSELGIYNEQFF. CDR3 nucleotide sequence: TGTGCCAGTAGTGAGTTAGGTATTTACAATGAGCAGTTCTTC.

This clonotype was found a few times. The chain joins TRBV20-1 to TRBJ2-7; TRBD2 matches at 13 bases. In germline, CDR1 is DFQATT, CDR2 SNEGSKA (reference sequence). This CDR3 has 16 residues. V was pared by 1 base and J by 2 bases, with 5 bases of the junction left unmatched. CDR3 nucleotides: TGCAGTGCTAGAGTGGCCGGGACTAGCGGGACCTACGAGCAGTACTTC. As protein: CSARVAGTSGTYEQYF.

This clonotype showed up just a few times. The chain links TRBV5-1 to TRBJ2-3; no clear D. This CDR3 contains 15 residues. Germline CDR1 is SGHRS and CDR2 is YFSETQ. V was pared by 3 bases and J by 3 bases, with 14 bases between. The CDR3 spells CASSYRPQSTDTQYF. The CDR3 bases are TGCGCCAGCAGCTACCGGCCCCAATCAACAGATACGCAGTATTTT.

This clonotype was detected only a few times. The V call is TRBV2, the J call TRBJ1-4; possibly TRBD1 for D (5 bases). The length of the CDR3 is 13 residues. Germline V gene lookup returns CDR1 SNHLY and CDR2 FYNNEI. V was trimmed by 7 bases and J by 8 bases, leaving 14 bases between them. CDR3 amino acids: CASIRGASEKLFF. CDR3 DNA sequence: TGTGCCAGCATTAGAGGGGCTTCCGAAAAACTGTTTTTT.

V usage is TRBV20-1 and J usage is TRBJ1-4, with TRBD1 identical over 7 bases. The CDR3 is made up of 14 amino acids. Germline V CDR1 and CDR2: DFQATT, SNEGSKA (reference sequence). V was clipped by 3 bases and J by 2 bases; unmatched bases: 3. CDR3 sequence: CSARPGGTNEKLFF. Here the CDR3 DNA reads TGCAGTGCTAGGCCAGGGGGGACTAATGAAAAACTGTTTTTT.

The chain carries TRBV12-3 or TRBV12-4 and TRBJ1-2; D is possibly TRBD1 (6 bases). The V end lost 1 base, the J end lost 4 bases, and 13 bases lay between the germline ends. This CDR3 has 15 residues. The CDR3 here is CASSLGSTGTYGYTF. The CDR3 DNA sequence: TGTGCCAGCAGTTTAGGAAGTACAGGGACCTATGGCTACACCTTC.

This clonotype appeared a few times. The chain carries TRBV6-1 and TRBJ2-5; TRBD2 aligns across 14 bases. V lost 6 bases and J lost 7; bases outside the gene matches: 7. The CDR3 sequence is 15 residues long. Germline V gene lookup returns CDR1 MNHNS and CDR2 SASEGT. DNA for the CDR3: TGTGCCAGCAGCGCCGGACTAGCGGGGGGTATGACCCAGTACTTC. Translated, it gives CASSAGLAGGMTQYF.

The chain uses TRBV3-1 and TRBJ2-1, with 8 nucleotides matching TRBD2. This CDR3 is 15 amino acids long. The germline CDR1 and CDR2 sequences are LGHDT and YNNKEL (reference sequence). J lost 5 bases, V lost 4 bases, and 7 bases had no gene match. In DNA, the CDR3 is TGTGCCAGCAGCCGAAGACTAGCGCCTGACAATGAGCAGTTCTTC. Residues: CASSRRLAPDNEQFF.

The rearrangement uses TRBV25-1 and TRBJ2-2, with TRBD1 as a possible D gene (6 bases). V lost 4 bases to trimming and J lost 6 bases, with 9 bases between them. The germline CDR1 and CDR2 sequences are MGHDK and SYGVNS. The CDR3 is made up of 13 amino acids. In DNA form, the CDR3 reads TGTGCCAGCAGTGCTCCAGGGGCCGGGGAGCTGTTTTTT. Its protein is CASSAPGAGELFF. The whole variable domain, remainder taken from reference TRBV25-1 and TRBJ2-2, is EADIYQTPRYLVIGTGKKITLECSQTMGHDKMYWYQQDPGMELHLIHYSYGVNSTEKGDLSSESTVSRIRTEHFPLTLESARPSHTSQYLCASSAPGAGELFFGEGSRLTVL.

V is TRBV5-5 and J is TRBJ2-7, with TRBD1 matching 8 bases. The V segment lost 4 bases and the J segment 5 bases; nucleotides outside the gene matches: 5. CDR1 is SGHKS, CDR2 YYEKEE, per germline (reference sequence). This CDR3 comprises 13 residues. DNA for the CDR3: TGTGCCAGCAGCCGAGACAGGGGCGACGAGCAGTACTTC. Amino acids: CASSRDRGDEQYF.

This clonotype has a handful of counts. The rearrangement links TRBV18 to TRBJ2-7; tentatively, D is TRBD1 (5 bases). Germline CDR1 KGHSH, CDR2 LQKENI. V dropped 5 bases and J dropped 0 bases, with 14 bases sitting between them. CDR3 length: 15 residues. CDR3 residues: CASSGAVSLSYEQYF. For the CDR3, the DNA is TGTGCCAGCTCAGGGGCTGTCAGCCTCTCCTACGAGCAGTACTTC.

This clonotype was detected only a few times. The chain recombines TRBV5-1 with TRBJ2-3, with TRBD2 identical over 13 bases. V shed 4 bases and J 3 bases; nucleotides not matched to a gene: 5. Germline V gene data show CDR1 as SGHRS and CDR2 as YFSETQ. This CDR3 is built from 16 residues. The CDR3 reads CASSATSGRQTDTQYF. CDR3 nucleotides: TGCGCCAGCAGCGCGACTAGCGGGAGGCAAACAGATACGCAGTATTTT. The full variable domain, with the rest looked up from reference TRBV5-1 and TRBJ2-3, is KAGVTQTPRYLIKTRGQQVTLSCSPISGHRSVSWYQQTPGQGLQFLFEYFSETQRNKGNFPGRFSGRQFSNSRSEMNVSTLELGDSALYLCASSATSGRQTDTQYFGPGTRLTVL.

This clonotype showed up many times. This sequence joins TRBV7-9 and TRBJ1-1; 10 nucleotides line up with TRBD1. J gave up 7 bases and V 6 bases, and 8 bases lay outside the gene matches. Germline V gene sequence: CDR1 SEHNR, CDR2 FQNEAQ (reference sequence). This CDR3 spans 14 amino acids. CDR3 in DNA: TGTGCCAGCAGAGCGGGACAGGGGTACAGTGAAGCTTTCTTT. As protein: CASRAGQGYSEAFF.

This clonotype was recorded at least ten times. This chain joins TRBV5-5 and TRBJ2-7, with D possibly matching TRBD2 (5 bases). The CDR3 has 13 amino acids. Germline CDR1 and CDR2: SGHKS and YYEKEE (reference sequence). V gave up 5 bases and J gave up 1 base, with 10 bases separating them. The CDR3 sequence is CASSSGSSYEQYF. The DNA for the CDR3 is TGTGCCAGCAGTTCGGGATCTTCCTACGAGCAGTACTTC.